The TCR beta chain described here comes from a study of glioma-infiltrating T cells. CDR1 DFQATT and CDR2 SNEGSKA come from the germline V gene (reference sequence). Deletions cut 2 bases from V and 4 bases from J, with 9 bases between. The CDR3 length is 12 residues. Using RNA template, CDR3s of TCR alpha and beta were amplified with iRepertoire arm-PCR. Input was roughly 85-450 ng of tissue mRNA or PBMC total RNA. TCRdb re-called the multiplex PCR reads with MiXCR, one entry per CDR3 protein. The data hold about 140,000 distinct CDR3 sequences, with approximately 40% observed a single time. This clonotype showed up just a few times. A much larger clonotype is one base distant, so this may be a read error.

Sequencing input: glioma tissue, nonneoplastic brain tissue, or PBMCs (not recorded which). This clonotype was sampled from a human donor with low-grade glioma or glioblastoma, undergoing nonglioma brain surgery, or in good health (not recorded which). The chain is built from TRBV20-1 and TRBJ2-7; D unclear. This CDR3 reads CSARSKVYEQYF. CDR3 DNA: TGCAGTGCTAGAAGTAAGGTTTACGAGCAGTACTTC.